These T cell receptor beta chains were read from a single sample in a study of identifying expanded T cells in peripheral blood. Using immunoSEQ multiplex PCR, the repertoire was profiled, and TCRdb retains in-frame clones only, with some absent. This table has more than 75,000 clones, more than 70% appearing once. The sample comprised blood. The receptors come from a person between 18 and 70 years old in good health. CDR3s include the opening cysteine and the closing phenylalanine or tryptophan. The D gene is left open where the match is weak. Size is omitted from some rows. Given values are once, few, many or a class for expanded clones.

cdr3_nt cdr3_aa j_call v_call d_call clone_size
TGTGCCAGCACCAATTCGCCGGCTAGCGGGGGATACGAGCAGTACTTC CASTNSPASGGYEQYF TRBJ2-7 TRBV7-9 TRBD2 NA
TGTGCCAGCAGCCCCATGACTAGCGGGGGCTCAGATACGCAGTATTTT CASSPMTSGGSDTQYF TRBJ2-3 TRBV4-2 TRBD2 NA
TGCGCCAGCGGTGTAACGGGGGTAACAGATACGCAGTATTTT CASGVTGVTDTQYF TRBJ2-3 TRBV5-1 NA NA
TGTGCCAGCAGTTCCACCCTGTGGAGGGGGAAGGATACGCAGTATTTT CASSSTLWRGKDTQYF TRBJ2-3 TRBV27 NA NA
TGTGCCACCGACGGGGGGACTACGCAGTATTTT CATDGGTTQYF TRBJ2-3 TRBV10-3 TRBD2 NA
TGTGCCAGCAGCTTAGAAACTCAAGGAAGGTGGTATGGCTACACCTTC CASSLETQGRWYGYTF TRBJ1-2 TRBV7-9 NA NA
TGTGCCAGCAGTCCCGGACAGGGGGCAGGTGGAAACACCATATATTTT CASSPGQGAGGNTIYF TRBJ1-3 TRBV6-6 TRBD1 NA
TGTGCCAGCAGCTCGGGACTGGGGGCAGCAGATTCACCCCTCCACTTT CASSSGLGAADSPLHF TRBJ1-6 TRBV9 NA NA
TGTGCCAGCAGCTTAGTATCCAGCGGGAGCTCCTACGAGCAGTACTTC CASSLVSSGSSYEQYF TRBJ2-7 TRBV7-2 TRBD2 NA
TGCGCCAGCAGCTTGGGACAGGCTAGTACCTACGAGCAGTACTTC CASSLGQASTYEQYF TRBJ2-7 TRBV5-1 NA NA
TGTGCCAGCAGCTCCCCCGGGAACGGGGCCAACGTCCTGACTTTC CASSSPGNGANVLTF TRBJ2-6 TRBV5-4 NA NA
TGCGCCAGCAGCCTATACTGGGGACAGGGCTATGGCTACACCTTC CASSLYWGQGYGYTF TRBJ1-2 TRBV4-1 TRBD1 few
TGCGCCAGCAGTCCCCCAAAGAGGACTAGCGGTTACAATGAGCAGTTCTTC CASSPPKRTSGYNEQFF TRBJ2-1 TRBV23-1 TRBD2 NA
TGTGCCAGCAGTGCAGACAGGGGGCTGAGGGAGACCCAGTACTTC CASSADRGLRETQYF TRBJ2-5 TRBV27 TRBD1 NA
TGTGCCAGCAGCTTAGCAAGGGGCTCGGAGCAGTTCTTC CASSLARGSEQFF TRBJ2-1 TRBV7-8 NA NA
TGTGCCAGCAGTGACGGGGACAGCGTCACCGGGGAGCTGTTTTTT CASSDGDSVTGELFF TRBJ2-2 TRBV6-4 TRBD1 many
TGCGCCAGCAGCTTGTCTCCTGGTTACGGGGCCGGGGAGCTGTTTTTT CASSLSPGYGAGELFF TRBJ2-2 TRBV5-1 NA NA
TGTGCCAGCAGCCTCTCCCCTTTCTATGGCTACACCTTC CASSLSPFYGYTF TRBJ1-2 TRBV14 NA NA
TGTGCCAGCAGCTTAGATCTGGGGATATATGGCTACACCTTC CASSLDLGIYGYTF TRBJ1-2 TRBV7-2 NA NA
TGTGCCAGCAGCGCCGGTGGGGGGGCCTACGAGCAGTACTTC CASSAGGGAYEQYF TRBJ2-7 TRBV9 TRBD2 NA
TGTGCCAGCAGCCCGGGACTAGCGGGACCCAATGAGCAGTTCTTC CASSPGLAGPNEQFF TRBJ2-1 TRBV5-4 TRBD2 NA
TGTGCCAGTAGCATAAAACAGGGGGCAGGAAACACCGGGGAGCTGTTTTTT CASSIKQGAGNTGELFF TRBJ2-2 TRBV19 TRBD1 few
TGTGCCAGTAGTATTAACGACTACTACTCCTACGAGCAGTACTTC CASSINDYYSYEQYF TRBJ2-7 TRBV19 NA NA
TGCGCCAGCAGCTTGACTGGGACAAGGAACACTGAAGCTTTCTTT CASSLTGTRNTEAFF TRBJ1-1 TRBV5-1 NA NA
TGTGCCACCAGCAGAGGCGACTTAAGCTCCTACAATGAGCAGTTCTTC CATSRGDLSSYNEQFF TRBJ2-1 TRBV15 NA NA
TGTGCCATCAGTGAGGGACAGGGAGATACGCAGTATTTT CAISEGQGDTQYF TRBJ2-3 TRBV10-3 TRBD1 NA